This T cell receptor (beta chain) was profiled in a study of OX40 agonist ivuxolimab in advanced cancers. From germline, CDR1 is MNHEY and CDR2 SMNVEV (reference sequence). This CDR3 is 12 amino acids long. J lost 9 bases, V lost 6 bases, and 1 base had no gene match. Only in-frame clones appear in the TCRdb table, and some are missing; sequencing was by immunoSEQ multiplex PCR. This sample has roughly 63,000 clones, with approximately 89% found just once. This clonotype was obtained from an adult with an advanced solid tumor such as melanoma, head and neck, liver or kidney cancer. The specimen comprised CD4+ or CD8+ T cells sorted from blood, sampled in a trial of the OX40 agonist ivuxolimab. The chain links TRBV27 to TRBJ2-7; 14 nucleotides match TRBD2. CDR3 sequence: CASRGLAGVQYF. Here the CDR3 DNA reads TGTGCCAGCAGGGGACTAGCGGGAGTGCAGTACTTC.